This T cell receptor (beta chain) appears in the sequencing data of a study of lymphopenia after photon versus proton radiotherapy (dated by TCRdb to about 2019). About the full investigation: The study compared the immunological effects of photon versus proton radiation therapy in patients with gastrointestinal tumors who developed high-grade lymphopenia. The 15 to 25 patients in the cohort had gastrointestinal tumors, were treated with either photon or proton therapy, and subsequently developed lymphopenia. The study aimed to characterize how the two radiation modalities differ in their impact on the immune system. Broad study findings and their caveats: Across the cohort, an inverse correlation was found between a larger post-nadir drop in TCR diversity and overall survival time among patients who died. During treatment, patients who received proton therapy stayed relatively stable, whereas patients who received photon therapy lost naive T cells and TCR diversity and gained effector/memory populations. After the lymphocyte count nadir, oligoclonal expansion, especially of CD8+ Temra cells, was observed in photon-treated repertoires, and the drop in diversity was driven by this expansion. The authors looked at the survival association only in patients who died, and they framed better survival with proton therapy as a possibility rather than a demonstrated result.

Library method: the immunoSEQ multiplex PCR assay. T cell repertoires were profiled by deep sequencing of rearranged TCR beta loci, alongside multiparametric flow cytometry. TCRdb mirrors the immuneACCESS table, restricted to in-frame sequences. Some clones are absent from its copies; in checked studies, under half trace to an unresolved V gene, and the reason for the others is unknown. For this sample the table gives over 50,000 clones, of which 86% were detected only once. The ten largest clones represent about 2.3% of the sample. This clone is assessed as medium-sized (0.01 to 0.1%). Its antigen has not been determined. The input lacks base qualities; no much larger clone sits a single base away. Between the V and J ends, shortened by 5 bases and 2 bases respectively, the junction contains 13 bases. CDR1 and CDR2 were assigned from the germline V gene (reference sequence) as LNHDA and SQIVND. Measured from the cysteine to the phenylalanine, the CDR3 is 16 residues long. Only the CDR3 DNA is retained, 48 bases long and in frame from the first base.

This clonotype was obtained from a man aged 40-49 years with gastric cancer. Material: peripheral blood, obtained from a patient treated with photon-based radiotherapy. This receptor chain uses TRBV19 and TRBJ2-6; a tentative D match to TRBD1 spans 5 bases. CDR3 region: CASSVTQGTGANVLTF. The nucleotide sequence reads TGTGCCAGTAGTGTTACTCAGGGAACTGGGGCCAACGTCCTGACTTTC.